This T cell receptor beta chain emerged from a study of lung T cells in sarcoidosis with Löfgren's syndrome. This clonotype is classed as medium-sized. Using its own MiXCR run on the reads, TCRdb lists one record per CDR3 protein. There are about 3,200 distinct CDR3 sequences in the sample; less than 20% occur only once, and roughly 6.9% lies in the top ten. Sequencing was done on a sample of CD4+ T cells from bronchoalveolar lavage. This TCR was recovered from a human donor with sarcoidosis (Löfgren's syndrome or another form), or a control subject (not recorded which).

The CDR3 DNA reads TGTGCCAGCAGCTTCAAGAGGGTCACTGAAGCTTTCTTT. Residues: CASSFKRVTEAFF. V is TRBV7-2 and J is TRBJ1-1; no firm D call. CDR3 size: 13 residues. V was cut by 3 bases and J by 4 bases, with 9 bases left in between. Per the germline V gene, CDR1 is SGHTA and CDR2 is FQGNSA.